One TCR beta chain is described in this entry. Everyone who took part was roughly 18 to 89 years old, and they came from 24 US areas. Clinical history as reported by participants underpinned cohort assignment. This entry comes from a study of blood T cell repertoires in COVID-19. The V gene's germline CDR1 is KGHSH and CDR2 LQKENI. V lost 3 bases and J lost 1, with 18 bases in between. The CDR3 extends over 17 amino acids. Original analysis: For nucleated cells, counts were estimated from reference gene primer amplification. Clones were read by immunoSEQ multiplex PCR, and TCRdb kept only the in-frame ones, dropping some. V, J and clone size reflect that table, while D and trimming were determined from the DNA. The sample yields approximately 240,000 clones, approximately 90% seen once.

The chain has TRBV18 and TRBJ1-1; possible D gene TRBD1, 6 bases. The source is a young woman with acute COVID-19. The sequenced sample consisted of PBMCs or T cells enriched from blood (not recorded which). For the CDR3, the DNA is TGTGCCAGCTCACCGAAACAGGGAGTTGTGACGAACACTGAAGCTTTCTTT. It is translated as CASSPKQGVVTNTEAFF. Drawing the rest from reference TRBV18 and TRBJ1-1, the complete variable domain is NAGVMQNPRHLVRRRGQEARLRCSPMKGHSHVYWYRQLPEEGLKFMVYLQKENIIDESGMPKERFSAEFPKEGPSILRIQQVVRGDSAAYFCASSPKQGVVTNTEAFFGQGTRLTVV.